These 10 T cell receptor beta chains were all obtained from the same sample, sequenced in a study of identical twins. TCRdb redid the calling of the 5' RACE reads with MiXCR, one entry per CDR3 protein. The sample records a few hundred thousand distinct CDR3 sequences, roughly 15% being singletons. These data also formed part of another study, on yellow fever vaccine responses in identical twins.

Sequencing was carried out using CD4+ T cells sorted from blood. These receptors came from a young woman in good health.

The sample holds a few counts of this clonotype. V gene TRBV7-8 combines with J gene TRBJ2-7; no clear D gene. Trimming removed 1 base at V and 4 bases at J, with 8 bases between. CDR1 is SGHVS and CDR2 is FQNEAQ in the germline V gene. The CDR3 has 13 residues. The CDR3 loop is CASSLDPFYEQYF. The CDR3 DNA is TGTGCCAGCAGCTTAGATCCGTTTTACGAGCAGTACTTC.

The sample holds a few counts of this clonotype. This rearrangement joins TRBV3-1 to TRBJ1-5, with D unclear. The CDR3 totals 16 residues. CDR1 and CDR2 (germline): LGHDT, YNNKEL (reference sequence). V lost 1 base and J lost 1, with 11 bases in between. The CDR3 coding sequence is TGTGCCAGCAGCCAAGGTACAGCGTCCAGCAATCAGCCCCAGCATTTT. It is translated as CASSQGTASSNQPQHF.

V is TRBV29-1 and J is TRBJ2-7, with TRBD2 as a possible D gene (6 bases). V was cut by 5 bases and J by 5 bases, with 16 bases left in between. Germline V gene data show CDR1 as SQVTM and CDR2 as ANQGSEA. This CDR3 region has 13 residues. The CDR3: CSVLGGATNEQYF. CDR3 bases: TGCAGCGTTCTGGGGGGAGCCACTAACGAGCAGTACTTC.

This clonotype was counted a few times. The J gene is TRBJ2-7, the V gene TRBV18; 11 nucleotides line up with TRBD2. Germline lookup yields CDR1 KGHSH and CDR2 LQKENI. J gave up 4 bases and V 3 bases, and 2 bases lay outside the gene matches. CDR3 length equals 14 residues. The CDR3 coding sequence is TGTGCCAGCTCACCGACTAGCGGGGCATACGAGCAGTACGTC. Translated: CASSPTSGAYEQYV.

The CDR3 sequence is CASSEDGQTASDEKLFF. The CDR3 DNA is TGTGCCAGCAGTGAAGATGGTCAGACAGCATCCGATGAAAAACTGTTTTTT. The chain recombines TRBV2 with TRBJ1-4, with TRBD1 as a possible D gene (5 bases). Germline V gives CDR1 SNHLY, CDR2 FYNNEI. V dropped 1 base and J dropped 6 bases, with 18 bases sitting between them. The CDR3 contains 17 residues.

This rearrangement joins TRBV5-1 to TRBJ2-2, with 7 bases fitting TRBD1. Per germline, CDR1 SGHRS and CDR2 YFSETQ. Trimming took 4 bases from V and 1 from J; bases not matched to a gene: 4. This CDR3 is 15 amino acids long. The CDR3 here is CASSQGQLNTGELFF. The CDR3 DNA follows: TGCGCCAGCAGCCAGGGACAGCTGAACACCGGGGAGCTGTTTTTT. Complete variable domain (other parts from reference TRBV5-1 and TRBJ2-2): KAGVTQTPRYLIKTRGQQVTLSCSPISGHRSVSWYQQTPGQGLQFLFEYFSETQRNKGNFPGRFSGRQFSNSRSEMNVSTLELGDSALYLCASSQGQLNTGELFFGEGSRLTVL.

This clonotype has a count of ten or more. The rearrangement uses TRBV12-3 or TRBV12-4 and TRBJ1-1; D uncertain. CDR3 length equals 14 residues. V shed 4 bases and J shed 3 bases, with 12 bases lying between them. The CDR3: CASSSRVEDTEAFF. CDR3 sequence (DNA): TGTGCCAGCAGTTCCCGGGTTGAGGACACTGAAGCTTTCTTT.

This clonotype was found many times. The rearrangement uses TRBV12-3 or TRBV12-4 and TRBJ2-2; D is possibly TRBD2 (5 bases). The CDR3 loop spans 14 amino acids. With 5 bases removed from V and 5 bases from J, the gap between germline ends came to 12 bases. This CDR3 is CASSPGSGTGELFF. As DNA, the CDR3 is TGTGCCAGCAGTCCCGGCTCGGGGACCGGGGAGCTGTTTTTT.

This clonotype was picked up many times. The DNA for the CDR3 is TGTGCCAGCAGTCCAGGGGGACTAGCGGGATCCTACGAGCAGTACTTC. The encoded protein is CASSPGGLAGSYEQYF. The V call is TRBV12-3 or TRBV12-4, the J call TRBJ2-7; 13 bases line up with TRBD2. This CDR3 has 16 amino acids. Trimming took 5 bases from V and 1 from J; bases not matched to a gene: 5.

Points on this clonotype: Germline and junction disagree at one end, which may indicate a read error. The chain combines TRBV14 with TRBJ2-2; D perhaps matches TRBD2 (6 bases). The CDR3 runs to 13 residues. Looked up from germline, CDR1 is SGHDN and CDR2 is FVKESK. CDR3 residues: CANSPRLGGELFF. The CDR3 DNA reads TGTGCCAACAGCCCAAGACTAGGCGGGGAGCTGTTTTTT. Full variable domain (rest looked up from reference TRBV14 and TRBJ2-2): EAGVTQFPSHSVIEKGQTVTLRCDPISGHDNLYWYRRVMGKEIKFLLHFVKESKQDESGMPNNRFLAERTGGTYSTLKVQPAELEDSGVYFCANSPRLGGELFFGEGSRLTVL.